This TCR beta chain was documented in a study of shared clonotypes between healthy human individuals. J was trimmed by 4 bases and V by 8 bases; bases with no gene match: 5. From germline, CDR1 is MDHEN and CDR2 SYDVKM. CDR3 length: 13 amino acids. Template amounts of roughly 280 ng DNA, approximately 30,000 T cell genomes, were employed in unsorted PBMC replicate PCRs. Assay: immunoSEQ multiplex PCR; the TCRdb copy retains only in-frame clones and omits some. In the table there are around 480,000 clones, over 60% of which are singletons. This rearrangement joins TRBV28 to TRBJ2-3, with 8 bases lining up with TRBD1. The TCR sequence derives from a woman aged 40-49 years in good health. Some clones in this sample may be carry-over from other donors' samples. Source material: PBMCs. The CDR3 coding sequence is TGTGCCAGCGGACAGGGCATTGCAGATACGCAGTATTTT. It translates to CASGQGIADTQYF.